This T cell receptor beta chain is from a study of T cells in Graves' hyperthyroidism and ophthalmopathy. RNA transcripts gave rise to amplified TCR beta CDR3 regions. Researchers ran a first-round RT-PCR on the TCR CDR3 using the HTBI primer set. TCRdb re-called the multiplex PCR reads with MiXCR, one entry per CDR3 protein. The table records approximately 640,000 distinct CDR3 sequences, roughly 17% of them present only once. After removal of 5 bases from V and 5 bases from J, the junction contained 9 bases not matched to a gene. There are 16 residues in the CDR3. This clonotype was detected ten times or more. Investigators excluded patients with uncontrolled infection, other autoimmune disease, pregnancy or lactation.

This TCR was sampled from a woman in her thirties with Graves' hyperthyroidism. Sequenced sample: blood. The genes are TRBV12-3 or TRBV12-4 and TRBJ2-5; 12 bases are a match to TRBD1. CDR3 amino acids: CASSVLGTGGFETQYF. In DNA, the CDR3 is TGTGCCAGCAGTGTCCTAGGGACAGGGGGCTTTGAGACCCAGTACTTC.